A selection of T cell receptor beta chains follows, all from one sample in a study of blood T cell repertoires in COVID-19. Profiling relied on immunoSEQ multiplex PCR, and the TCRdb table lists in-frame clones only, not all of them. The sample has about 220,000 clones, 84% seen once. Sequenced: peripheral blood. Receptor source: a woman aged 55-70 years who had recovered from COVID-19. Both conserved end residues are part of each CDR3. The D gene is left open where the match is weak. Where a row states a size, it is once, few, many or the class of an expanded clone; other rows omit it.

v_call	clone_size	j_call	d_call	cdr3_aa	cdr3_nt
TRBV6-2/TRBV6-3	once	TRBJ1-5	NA	CASSPTRGAISNQPQHF	TGTGCCAGCAGTCCAACACGGGGGGCGATTAGCAATCAGCCCCAGCATTTT
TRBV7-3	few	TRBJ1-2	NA	CASSPRGYTF	TGTGCCAGCAGCCCCCGTGGCTACACCTTC
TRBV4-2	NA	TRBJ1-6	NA	CASSRDRVYNSPLHF	TGTGCCAGCAGCCGCGACAGAGTCTATAATTCACCCCTCCACTTT
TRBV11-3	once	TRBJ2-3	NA	CASSLDRGTDTQYF	TGTGCCAGCAGCTTAGATCGCGGGACAGATACGCAGTATTTT
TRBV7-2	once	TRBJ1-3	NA	CASSFAQGYGNTIYF	TGTGCCAGCAGCTTCGCACAGGGTTACGGAAACACCATATATTTT
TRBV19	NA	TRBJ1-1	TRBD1	CASSIKVRGKGANEAFF	TGTGCCAGTAGTATCAAAGTACGCGGGAAGGGGGCGAACGAAGCTTTCTTT
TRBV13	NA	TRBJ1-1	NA	CASSLSQQGRETEAFF	TGTGCCAGCAGCTTATCGCAACAGGGAAGGGAAACTGAAGCTTTCTTT
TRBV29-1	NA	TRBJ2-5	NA	CSVLQETQYF	TGCAGCGTCCTCCAAGAGACCCAGTACTTC
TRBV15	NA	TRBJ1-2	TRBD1	CATSPVMGQSYGYTF	TGTGCCACCAGCCCTGTCATGGGACAGAGCTATGGCTACACCTTC
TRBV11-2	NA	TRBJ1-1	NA	CASSSGGTRYTEAFF	TGTGCCAGCAGCTCCGGTGGGACACGCTACACTGAAGCTTTCTTT
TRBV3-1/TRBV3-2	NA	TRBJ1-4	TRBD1	CASSIQGAEKLFF	TGTGCCAGCAGCATACAGGGGGCTGAAAAACTGTTTTTT
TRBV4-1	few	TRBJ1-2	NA	CASSPDEQGVGGYTF	TGCGCCAGCAGCCCAGACGAGCAGGGTGTCGGGGGCTACACCTTC
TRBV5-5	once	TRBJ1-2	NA	CASKEQGGRGTNYGYTF	TGTGCCAGCAAGGAACAAGGGGGACGGGGTACTAACTATGGCTACACCTTC
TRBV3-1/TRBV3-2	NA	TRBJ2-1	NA	CASSQEYGVQFF	TGTGCCAGCAGCCAAGAATATGGAGTACAGTTCTTC
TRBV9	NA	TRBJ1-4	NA	CASSPRDWGVTNEKLFF	TGTGCCAGCAGCCCCCGGGACTGGGGGGTCACTAATGAAAAACTGTTTTTT
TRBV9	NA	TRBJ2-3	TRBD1	CASSVAGRAGGDTQYF	TGTGCCAGCAGCGTTGCCGGCAGGGCAGGGGGAGATACGCAGTATTTT
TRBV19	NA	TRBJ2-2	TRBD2	CASRSGLATGELFF	TGTGCCAGTCGCTCGGGACTAGCTACCGGGGAGCTGTTTTTT
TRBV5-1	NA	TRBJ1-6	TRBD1	CASSPGTGAWGNNNSPLHF	TGCGCCAGCAGCCCAGGGACAGGGGCGTGGGGTAATAATAATTCACCCCTCCACTTT
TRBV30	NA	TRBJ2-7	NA	CAWSVTGTNEQYF	TGTGCCTGGAGTGTAACGGGAACCAACGAGCAGTACTTC
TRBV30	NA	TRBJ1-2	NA	CAWSQQGPDGYTF	TGTGCCTGGAGTCAGCAGGGTCCCGATGGCTACACCTTC
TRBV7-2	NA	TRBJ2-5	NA	CASSHRGAWETQYF	TGTGCCAGCAGCCATCGGGGGGCCTGGGAGACCCAGTACTTC
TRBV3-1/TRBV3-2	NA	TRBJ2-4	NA	CASSQIPTEAKNIQYF	TGTGCCAGCAGCCAAATCCCTACAGAAGCCAAAAACATTCAGTACTTC
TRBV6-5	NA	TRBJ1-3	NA	CASSYSGPAAGNTIYF	TGTGCCAGCAGTTACTCGGGTCCGGCGGCTGGAAACACCATATATTTT
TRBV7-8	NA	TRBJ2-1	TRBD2	CASRRTSGGEVLFF	TGTGCCAGCAGACGGACTAGCGGGGGGGAAGTGTTATTCTTC
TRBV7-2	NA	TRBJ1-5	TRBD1	CASSPGQGSQPQHF	TGTGCCAGCAGCCCTGGACAGGGCAGCCAGCCCCAGCATTTT
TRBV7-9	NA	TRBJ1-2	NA	CASSLDLGARYGYTF	TGTGCCAGCAGCTTAGATCTGGGGGCTCGGTATGGCTACACCTTC
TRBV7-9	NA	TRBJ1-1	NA	CASSSESEAFF	TGTGCCAGCAGCTCCGAGTCTGAAGCTTTCTTT
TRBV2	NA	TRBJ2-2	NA	CARSRTRVNTGELFF	TGTGCCAGGTCGCGCACGCGGGTGAACACCGGGGAGCTGTTTTTT
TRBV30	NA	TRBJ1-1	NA	CAWSKGQGYNTEAFF	TGTGCCTGGAGTAAAGGTCAGGGGTACAACACTGAAGCTTTCTTT
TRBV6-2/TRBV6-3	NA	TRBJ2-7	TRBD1	CASSKGSTGVDEQYF	TGTGCCAGCAGTAAAGGATCGACAGGGGTCGACGAGCAGTACTTC
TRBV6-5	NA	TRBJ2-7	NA	CASSYGGAREQYF	TGTGCCAGCAGTTACGGGGGGGCGCGAGAGCAGTACTTC
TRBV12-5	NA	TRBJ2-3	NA	CASGLVTGTDTQYF	TGTGCTAGTGGTTTGGTTACGGGCACAGATACGCAGTATTTT
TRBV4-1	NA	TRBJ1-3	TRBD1	CASSPRTGRRHTIYF	TGCGCCAGCAGCCCCAGGACAGGGCGGAGACACACCATATATTTT